Presented here are 30 T cell receptor beta chains from one specimen sequenced in a study of CD8+ T cells in alopecia areata. The sample's treatment: oral pan-JAK inhibitor, 5-10 mg twice daily. Sequencing templates came from extracted RNA that was reverse transcribed into cDNA. Data came from immunoSEQ multiplex PCR; TCRdb stores just in-frame clones and leaves some out. This sample has around 200,000 clones, with about 60% found just once. This sample comprised CD8+ T cells sorted from blood, obtained at week 24, from a patient treated with tofacitinib. The receptors derive from a human donor with alopecia areata.

The V call is TRBV4-1, the J call TRBJ2-7, with unresolved D. Between the trimmed V and J ends, which lost 4 bases and 7 bases, there was a span of 14 bases. The V gene's germline CDR1 is MGHRA and CDR2 YSYEKL. The CDR3 spans 13 residues. The CDR3 loop reads CASSRHLPEEQYF. The CDR3, as DNA: TGCGCCAGCAGCCGACACCTCCCTGAAGAGCAGTACTTC.

This chain joins TRBV30 and TRBJ1-1, with D uncertain. This CDR3 contains 12 residues. Germline-derived CDR1 and CDR2 are GTSNPN and SVGIG (reference sequence). In DNA, the CDR3 is TGTCTTTCCCTGAGAGGAGTCACTGAAGCTTTCTTT. It codes for CLSLRGVTEAFF.

This chain joins TRBV19 and TRBJ1-1, with TRBD1 identical over 8 bases. V lost 4 bases and J lost 3; bases outside the gene matches: 10. Germline V CDR1 and CDR2: LNHDA, SQIVND (reference sequence). This CDR3 has 16 residues. CDR3 protein: CASSKSDRARDTEAFF. CDR3 sequence (DNA): TGTGCCAGTAGTAAATCGGACAGGGCGAGAGACACTGAAGCTTTCTTT.

This clone was counted only a few times. The chain combines TRBV27 with TRBJ2-1, with D maybe TRBD2 (5 bases). The CDR3 is 12 amino acids. Trimming cost V 8 bases and J 9 bases, with 14 bases left between them. Per the germline V gene, CDR1 is MNHEY and CDR2 is SMNVEV (reference sequence). CDR3 sequence: CASCSGGGEQFF. CDR3 sequence (DNA): TGTGCCAGCTGTAGTGGAGGTGGTGAGCAGTTCTTC.

Concerning this clone: Other DNA sequences in this sample translate to the same CDR3. The genes are TRBV13 and TRBJ2-3, with D perhaps TRBD2 (5 bases). V gave up 6 bases and J gave up 5 bases, with 9 bases separating them. From germline, CDR1 is PRHDT and CDR2 FYEKMQ (reference sequence). There are 12 residues in the CDR3. The CDR3 reads CASRSGGDTQYF. The CDR3 DNA sequence: TGTGCCAGCAGATCCGGAGGAGATACGCAGTATTTT.

The rearrangement joins TRBV15 to TRBJ1-5; D is unclear. V was cut by 0 bases and J by 7 bases, with 7 bases left in between. This CDR3 is 13 amino acids long. Germline V gene sequence: CDR1 LNHNV, CDR2 YYDKDF (reference sequence). CDR3 DNA: TGTGCCACCAGCAGAGATCGGGGACAGCCCCAGCATTTT. Protein product: CATSRDRGQPQHF. Supplemented by reference TRBV15 and TRBJ1-5, the full variable domain reads DAMVIQNPRYQVTQFGKPVTLSCSQTLNHNVMYWYQQKSSQAPKLLFHYYDKDFNNEADTPDNFQSRRPNTSFCFLDIRSPGLGDTAMYLCATSRDRGQPQHFGDGTRLSIL.

Written as DNA, the CDR3 is TGTGCCAGCAGCCGCCGCTCGACAGTCTCTGGGGCCAACGTCCTGACTTTC. Translating gives CASSRRSTVSGANVLTF. The chain combines TRBV5-6 with TRBJ2-6, with D possibly TRBD1 on 5 matching bases. The germline V and J ends were trimmed by 4 bases and 0 bases, with 14 bases remaining between them. Germline values: CDR1 SGHDT, CDR2 YYEEEE. The CDR3 sequence is 17 residues long.

The gene calls are TRBV29-1 and TRBJ2-5; D unclear. Germline V gives CDR1 SQVTM, CDR2 ANQGSEA. This CDR3 is built from 13 residues. V was clipped by 5 bases and J by 5 bases, with 15 bases between them. The CDR3 DNA sequence: TGCAGCGTTCCAGTGGGCCCGGCGGAGACCCAGTACTTC. Translation gives CSVPVGPAETQYF. The full variable domain, its missing parts supplied by reference TRBV29-1 and TRBJ2-5, is SAVISQKPSRDICQRGTSLTIQCQVDSQVTMMFWYRQQPGQSLTLIATANQGSEATYESGFVIDKFPISRPNLTFSTLTVSNMSPEDSSIYLCSVPVGPAETQYFGPGTRLLVL.

The rearrangement uses TRBV29-1 and TRBJ2-7; 7 positions match TRBD2. The CDR3 is 14 residues long. The V gene's germline CDR1 is SQVTM and CDR2 ANQGSEA. After removal of 7 bases from V and 7 bases from J, the junction contained 16 bases not matched to a gene. DNA for the CDR3: TGCAGCGCTTGGGGGGGGAACGACTACGTAGAGCAGTACTTC. This encodes CSAWGGNDYVEQYF.

The chain links TRBV14 to TRBJ2-7; 7 nucleotides agree with TRBD1. V shed 2 bases and J 5 bases; nucleotides not matched to a gene: 12. Germline V gene lookup returns CDR1 SGHDN and CDR2 FVKESK. CDR3 length equals 16 residues. The CDR3, as DNA: TGTGCCAGCAGCCAATCGGGACAGCGAAACTTCCACGAGCAGTACTTC. Amino acid sequence: CASSQSGQRNFHEQYF.

This clone has just a few counts. The gene calls are TRBV4-1 and TRBJ2-2; D is possibly TRBD1 or TRBD2 (5 bases each). Trimming took off 4 bases at V and 10 bases at J, with 10 bases between the two ends. CDR1 MGHRA and CDR2 YSYEKL come from the germline V gene. The CDR3 runs to 12 residues. The CDR3 DNA follows: TGCGCCAGCAGCCTGGGACCCGAGGAGCTGTTTTTT. This encodes CASSLGPEELFF.

The gene calls are TRBV2 and TRBJ1-1; no reliable D call. The V end was cut by 9 bases, the J end by 9 bases, with 11 bases between. This CDR3 region has 10 residues. Looked up from germline, CDR1 is SNHLY and CDR2 is FYNNEI. CDR3 DNA: TGTGCCAGTCGAACAGCCAAAGCTTTCTTT. Amino acids: CASRTAKAFF.

The chain carries TRBV30 and TRBJ2-1; D is possibly TRBD1 or TRBD2 (5 bases each). The CDR3 sequence is 11 residues long. V dropped 3 bases and J dropped 11 bases, with 11 bases sitting between them. Germline CDR1 reads GTSNPN; CDR2 reads SVGIG (reference sequence). The CDR3 is CAWRVGTKQFF. The CDR3 coding sequence is TGTGCCTGGAGGGTCGGGACGAAGCAGTTCTTC.

The DNA of the CDR3 is TGTGCCAGCAGCCCCAACCTAGGCGACGTTACGCAGTATTTT. It is translated as CASSPNLGDVTQYF. The genes are TRBV13 and TRBJ2-3; D uncertain. Trimming removed 5 bases from V and 8 bases from J, with 17 bases in between. CDR1 and CDR2 (germline): PRHDT, FYEKMQ (reference sequence). CDR3 length equals 14 residues. Based on the CDR3 plus reference TRBV13 and TRBJ2-3, the full variable domain is AAGVIQSPRHLIKEKRETATLKCYPIPRHDTVYWYQQGPGQDPQFLISFYEKMQSDKGSIPDRFSAQQFSDYHSELNMSSLELGDSALYFCASSPNLGDVTQYFGPGTRLTVL.

The chain is built from TRBV5-1 and TRBJ2-5; D might be TRBD1 (7 bases). V shed 0 bases and J shed 2 bases, with 17 bases lying between them. The CDR3 has 17 amino acids. CDR1 is SGHRS and CDR2 is YFSETQ in the germline V gene. The chain's CDR3 is CASSLDRGGGIQETQYF. The CDR3 nucleotides read TGCGCCAGCAGCTTGGACAGGGGAGGAGGTATACAAGAGACCCAGTACTTC.

This chain links TRBV2 with TRBJ2-1; D perhaps matches TRBD2 (6 bases). Germline CDR1 is SNHLY and CDR2 is FYNNEI. The CDR3 sequence is 16 residues long. Trimming took off 8 bases at V and 0 bases at J, with 17 bases between the two ends. Here the CDR3 reads CASGGTPVSSYNEQFF. The CDR3 coding sequence is TGTGCCAGCGGCGGGACCCCGGTTAGCTCCTACAATGAGCAGTTCTTC.

The chain joins TRBV13 to TRBJ1-1, with D maybe TRBD1 (5 bases). The V gene's germline CDR1 is PRHDT and CDR2 FYEKMQ (reference sequence). The CDR3 spans 12 residues. The V gene lost 3 bases and the J gene lost 5 bases, with 7 bases spanning the gap. CDR3 protein: CASSFQGTEAFF. The CDR3 DNA reads as TGTGCCAGCAGCTTTCAGGGAACTGAAGCTTTCTTT.

As regards this clone: At the DNA level, this CDR3 is encoded by other sequences in the same sample as well. The chain carries TRBV30 and TRBJ1-1; D unclear. The CDR3 covers 13 residues. Germline V gene data show CDR1 as GTSNPN and CDR2 as SVGIG (reference sequence). With 3 bases removed from V and 0 bases from J, the gap between germline ends came to 8 bases. The CDR3 region is CAWSDGVNTEAFF. The CDR3 coding sequence is TGTGCCTGGAGCGATGGGGTGAACACTGAAGCTTTCTTT.

Notes on this clone: Germline is not matched at one junction end, which may reflect a read error. V and J are TRBV6-6 and TRBJ1-2, with a weak D call TRBD1 (6 bases). Germline CDR1 and CDR2: MNHNY and SVGAGI (reference sequence). The CDR3 totals 11 residues. Written as DNA, the CDR3 is TGTGCCAGCAGCCAGGGGCCTGGAGTCGTCTTC. It specifies CASSQGPGVVF.

The chain links TRBV9 to TRBJ1-6, with 8 bases fitting TRBD1. The CDR3 runs to 15 residues. Trimming cost V 4 bases and J 13 bases; bases outside gene matches: 13. The germline CDR1 and CDR2 sequences are SGDLS and YYNGEE. The CDR3 bases are TGTGCCAGCAGCTTAAGGACAGGGAGGAATCCCCCCCTCCACTTT. Protein sequence: CASSLRTGRNPPLHF.

The rearrangement joins TRBV4-2 to TRBJ1-1; the D gene is possibly TRBD1 (5 bases). The CDR3 is 13 amino acids. Per germline, CDR1 LGHNA and CDR2 YNFKEQ. Trimming removed 0 bases from V and 11 bases from J, with 13 bases in between. The CDR3, as DNA: TGTGCCAGCAGCCAAGATGGGGGGGTCACGGCTTTCTTT. Translated, it gives CASSQDGGVTAFF.

This clone was recorded only once. The chain recombines TRBV7-8 with TRBJ1-5; D is possibly TRBD1 (6 bases). The V gene lost 4 bases and the J gene lost 3 bases, with 13 bases spanning the gap. This CDR3 is 15 amino acids long. CDR1 is SGHVS and CDR2 is FQNEAQ in the germline V gene. The chain's CDR3 is CASSWQGTYNQPQHF. CDR3 DNA: TGTGCCAGCAGCTGGCAGGGGACCTACAATCAGCCCCAGCATTTT.

This clone was seen a single time. This chain links TRBV9 with TRBJ1-1, with unresolved D. Looked up from germline, CDR1 is SGDLS and CDR2 is YYNGEE. Trimming took 0 bases from V and 10 from J, leaving 13 bases between them. The CDR3 covers 13 residues. CDR3 nucleotides: TGTGCCAGCAGCGTAGTGGAGTCTTTCGGAGCTTTCTTT. Protein product: CASSVVESFGAFF.

The V and J genes are TRBV2 and TRBJ2-1, with a weak D call TRBD2 (5 bases). V was pared by 7 bases and J by 0 bases, with 13 bases between. CDR1 is SNHLY and CDR2 is FYNNEI in the germline V gene. The CDR3 totals 15 residues. The CDR3 sequence: CASTPGLFSYNEQFF. CDR3 DNA sequence: TGTGCCAGCACCCCGGGATTGTTCTCCTACAATGAGCAGTTCTTC.

This clone was picked up a small number of times. The rearrangement joins TRBV13 to TRBJ1-2, with unresolved D. CDR1 PRHDT and CDR2 FYEKMQ come from the germline V gene (reference sequence). The CDR3 is made up of 13 amino acids. Between the trimmed V and J ends, which lost 0 bases and 4 bases, there was a span of 6 bases. In DNA, the CDR3 is TGTGCCAGCAGCTTAGGACAAACCTATGGCTACACCTTC. Translated, it gives CASSLGQTYGYTF.

The chain has TRBV6-5 and TRBJ2-5; 11 bases map to TRBD1. J gave up 4 bases and V 8 bases, and 9 bases lay outside the gene matches. The length of the CDR3 is 15 residues. Germline CDR1 MNHEY, CDR2 SVGAGI. The CDR3 nucleotides read TGTGCCAGCTATCCCGGGACAGGGGGAACAGAGACCCAGTACTTC. The encoded protein is CASYPGTGGTETQYF.

The chain has TRBV10-1 and TRBJ2-1, with D possibly TRBD2 on 6 matching bases. CDR1 is WNHNN and CDR2 is SYGVQD in the germline V gene (reference sequence). V was clipped by 0 bases and J by 5 bases, with 11 bases between them. There are 15 residues in the CDR3. The CDR3 loop reads CASSESRDPDNEQFF. The CDR3 bases are TGCGCCAGCAGTGAGTCGCGGGACCCGGACAATGAGCAGTTCTTC.

A few counts support this clone. The rearrangement uses TRBV29-1 and TRBJ1-2; 7 bases are shared with TRBD1. Trimming at V came to 4 bases and at J to 0 bases, leaving 11 bases not matched to a gene. CDR3 length equals 16 residues. Germline V CDR1 and CDR2: SQVTM, ANQGSEA. As DNA, the CDR3 is TGCAGCGTTGCCGGGACAGCCCCGCCGTCTAACTATGGCTACACCTTC. Its protein is CSVAGTAPPSNYGYTF.

This CDR3 reads CASSSLRRATNEKLFF. The CDR3 DNA is TGTGCCAGCAGCTCCTTGCGGCGGGCAACTAATGAAAAACTGTTTTTT. This chain links TRBV7-9 with TRBJ1-4; D is undetermined. The germline V gene encodes CDR1 SEHNR and CDR2 FQNEAQ (reference sequence). The CDR3 length is 16 residues. Trimming cost V 4 bases and J 0 bases, with 12 bases left between them.

The V gene is TRBV7-8, the J gene TRBJ2-5, with D perhaps TRBD1 (6 bases). The CDR3 contains 16 residues. Per germline, CDR1 SGHVS and CDR2 FQNEAQ. V lost 2 bases and J 2 bases, leaving 15 bases between the germline ends. CDR3 in amino acids: CASSLLGQVSQETQYF. CDR3 bases: TGTGCCAGCAGCTTACTGGGACAAGTATCACAAGAGACCCAGTACTTC.